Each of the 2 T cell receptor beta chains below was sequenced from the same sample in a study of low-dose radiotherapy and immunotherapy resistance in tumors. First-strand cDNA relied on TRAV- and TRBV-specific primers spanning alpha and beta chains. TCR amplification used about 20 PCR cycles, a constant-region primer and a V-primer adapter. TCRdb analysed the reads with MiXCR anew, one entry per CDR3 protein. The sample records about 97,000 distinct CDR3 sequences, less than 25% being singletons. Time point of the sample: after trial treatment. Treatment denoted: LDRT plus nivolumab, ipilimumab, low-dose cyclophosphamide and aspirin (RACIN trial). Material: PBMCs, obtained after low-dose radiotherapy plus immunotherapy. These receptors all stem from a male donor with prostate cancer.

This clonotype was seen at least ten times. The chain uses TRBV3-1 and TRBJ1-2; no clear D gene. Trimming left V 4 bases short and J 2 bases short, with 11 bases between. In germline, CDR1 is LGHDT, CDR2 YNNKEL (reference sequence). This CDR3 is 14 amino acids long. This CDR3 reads CASSPPAMNYGYTF. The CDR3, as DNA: TGTGCCAGCAGCCCTCCCGCAATGAACTATGGCTACACCTTC.

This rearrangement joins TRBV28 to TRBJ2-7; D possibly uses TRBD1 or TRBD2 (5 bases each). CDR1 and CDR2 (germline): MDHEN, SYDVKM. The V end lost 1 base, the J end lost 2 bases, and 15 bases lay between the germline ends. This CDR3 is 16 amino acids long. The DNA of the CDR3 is TGTGCCAGCAGTTTATCCCCGGGGCAGGGAACCTACGAGCAGTACTTC. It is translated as CASSLSPGQGTYEQYF. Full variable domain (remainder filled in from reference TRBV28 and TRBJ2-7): DVKVTQSSRYLVKRTGEKVFLECVQDMDHENMFWYRQDPGLGLRLIYFSYDVKMKEKGDIPEGYSVSREKKERFSLILESASTNQTSMYLCASSLSPGQGTYEQYFGPGTRLTVT.